The rows below give T cell receptor beta chains drawn from one sample of a study of blood T cell repertoires in COVID-19. The data were produced by immunoSEQ multiplex PCR, yet TCRdb's version contains in-frame clones alone and is incomplete. The sample yields about 180,000 clones, around 83% seen once. Sequencing used peripheral blood. Receptor source: a man in his fifties or sixties with active or convalescent COVID-19. Each CDR3 is given with its conserved first and last residue. Fields, in order: J gene, V gene, clone size, CDR3 protein. Clone size appears in some rows only: once, few, many, or a class for an expanded clone.

TRBJ1-2,TRBV5-1,NA,CASRSPGQGAIYGYTF
TRBJ1-2,TRBV21-1,NA,CASSKEEGSDNYGYTF
TRBJ1-2,TRBV24-1,NA,CATSDSQVRDYGYTF
TRBJ2-7,TRBV6-5,many,CASSYQAGGYEQYF
TRBJ2-3,TRBV5-1,NA,CASSLAGSGSTDTQYF
TRBJ2-2,TRBV6-6,NA,CASSYPTGGGTGELFF
TRBJ2-1,TRBV7-6,NA,CASSFQLAGANNEQFF
TRBJ2-7,TRBV11-3,NA,CASSLAGGDSYEQYF
TRBJ2-3,TRBV16,once,CASSPDGSGSTDTQYF
TRBJ1-6,TRBV6-4,NA,CASSEDRNSPLHF
TRBJ1-2,TRBV7-2,NA,CASSLAPSGTLGYGYTF
TRBJ2-5,TRBV19,NA,CASRGLAGDETQYF
TRBJ2-1,TRBV9,NA,CASSVVEGTMKQFF
TRBJ1-2,TRBV29-1,NA,CSVEGDRNNYGYTF
TRBJ2-5,TRBV19,NA,CASSIEFPGWTQYF